The 27 T cell receptor beta chains listed next were all sequenced from one sample in a study of blood T cell repertoires in COVID-19. The assay was immunoSEQ multiplex PCR, and TCRdb's table has in-frame clones only and misses some. The table has 50,000 to 60,000 clones, around 87% seen once. Sample: peripheral blood. The receptors were sampled from a human donor with active COVID-19. The donor label of this sample is uncertain.

J is TRBJ2-7 and V is TRBV7-2; 9 bases align to TRBD1. The V gene's germline CDR1 is SGHTA and CDR2 FQGNSA. This CDR3 spans 14 amino acids. Trimming removed 8 bases from V and 4 bases from J; junction bases left unmatched: 9. CDR3 in DNA: TGTGCCAGCTCCAGAAAGGGACAGGGTTACGAGCAGTACTTC. This codes for CASSRKGQGYEQYF.

The gene calls are TRBV3-1 (or the pseudogene TRBV3-2) and TRBJ2-5; TRBD2 matches at 9 bases. This CDR3 spans 16 amino acids. Germline values: CDR1 LGHDT, CDR2 YNNKEL (reference sequence). The V and J ends lost 1 base and 2 bases, in that order; junction bases with no gene match: 5. The CDR3 protein is CASSQGTSAIQETQYF. The CDR3 region has the DNA TGTGCCAGCAGCCAAGGGACTAGCGCGATACAAGAGACCCAGTACTTC.

This chain uses TRBV5-1 with TRBJ2-1; 9 nucleotides line up with TRBD1. CDR1 is SGHRS and CDR2 is YFSETQ in the germline V gene. The CDR3 is 15 amino acids. V was pared by 4 bases and J by 4 bases, with 6 bases of the junction left unmatched. CDR3 nucleotide sequence: TGCGCCAGCAGCCCGGGGACAGGGATATACAATGAGCAGTTCTTC. Its protein product is CASSPGTGIYNEQFF.

V and J are TRBV5-1 and TRBJ2-1, with D tentatively TRBD1 (6 bases). The V and J ends lost 2 bases and 4 bases respectively, with 10 bases between them. The CDR3 is 14 amino acids. CDR1 is SGHRS and CDR2 is YFSETQ in the germline V gene. The CDR3 coding sequence is TGCGCCAGCAGCTTAGGGACATTATACAATGAGCAGTTCTTC. It encodes CASSLGTLYNEQFF. Complete variable domain (other parts from reference TRBV5-1 and TRBJ2-1): KAGVTQTPRYLIKTRGQQVTLSCSPISGHRSVSWYQQTPGQGLQFLFEYFSETQRNKGNFPGRFSGRQFSNSRSEMNVSTLELGDSALYLCASSLGTLYNEQFFGPGTRLTVL.

The V and J genes are TRBV2 and TRBJ2-7; possibly TRBD2 for D (6 bases). The CDR3 consists of 15 residues. CDR1 and CDR2 from the germline V gene are SNHLY and FYNNEI. The germline V and J ends were trimmed by 8 bases and 2 bases, with 19 bases remaining between them. The CDR3 bases are TGTGCCAGCCAGTACAATATAGGCGGGACCTACGAGCAGTACTTC. Residues: CASQYNIGGTYEQYF.

This chain links TRBV7-9 with TRBJ2-1, with 7 bases aligning to TRBD1. From germline, CDR1 is SEHNR and CDR2 FQNEAQ (reference sequence). The CDR3 contains 13 residues. Trimming at V came to 10 bases and at J to 7 bases, leaving 10 bases not matched to a gene. In DNA, the CDR3 is TGTGCCACCCCGGCACAGGGGATAAATGAGCAGTTCTTC. As protein: CATPAQGINEQFF.

The chain recombines TRBV7-2 with TRBJ2-1; 14 bases are a match to TRBD2. The length of the CDR3 is 15 residues. Germline V lookup: CDR1 SGHTA, CDR2 FQGNSA. The ends lost 7 bases at V and 6 bases at J; junction bases unmatched: 5. CDR3 sequence reads: CASTQTSGRANEQFF. The CDR3 DNA sequence: TGTGCCAGCACCCAGACTAGCGGGAGGGCCAATGAGCAGTTCTTC. The whole variable domain, filled in from reference TRBV7-2 and TRBJ2-1, reads GAGVSQSPSNKVTEKGKDVELRCDPISGHTALYWYRQSLGQGLEFLIYFQGNSAPDKSGLPSDRFSAERTGGSVSTLTIQRTQQEDSAVYLCASTQTSGRANEQFFGPGTRLTVL.

In DNA, the CDR3 is TGTGCCAGCAGCCTTGAGGGGGCATCAGATACGCAGTATTTT. It codes for CASSLEGASDTQYF. This chain links TRBV5-5 with TRBJ2-3; the match to TRBD1 covers 7 bases. The CDR3 covers 14 residues. Germline trimming cut 4 bases from V and 4 bases from J; bases unmatched to any gene: 6. Germline CDR1 and CDR2: SGHKS and YYEKEE (reference sequence).

The genes are TRBV10-3 and TRBJ2-7; D call uncertain. The CDR3 sequence is 11 residues long. CDR1 ENHRY and CDR2 SYGVKD come from the germline V gene. V gave up 10 bases and J gave up 0 bases, with 7 bases separating them. Here the CDR3 DNA reads TGTGCCACCCGAGCCTCCTACGAGCAGTACTTC. Its protein product is CATRASYEQYF.

The chain is built from TRBV28 and TRBJ2-1, with TRBD2 matching over 8 bases. The CDR3 loop spans 19 amino acids. Germline V CDR1 and CDR2: MDHEN, SYDVKM. Unmatched junction bases numbered 18, after V lost 4 bases and J lost 4 bases. The CDR3, as DNA: TGTGCCAGCAGTTCCCTAATAGCGGGACAATTTGAGAATTACAATGAGCAGTTCTTC. Protein: CASSSLIAGQFENYNEQFF.

The gene calls are TRBV9 and TRBJ2-1, with D possibly matching TRBD1 (6 bases). The V gene lost 4 bases and the J gene lost 4 bases, with 18 bases spanning the gap. Germline lookup yields CDR1 SGDLS and CDR2 YYNGEE. This CDR3 comprises 16 residues. CDR3 in amino acids: CASSPARGVSYNEQFF. DNA of the CDR3: TGTGCCAGCAGCCCCGCCAGGGGCGTTTCTTACAATGAGCAGTTCTTC. The full variable domain, in which reference TRBV9 and TRBJ2-1 provide the parts outside the CDR3, is DSGVTQTPKHLITATGQRVTLRCSPRSGDLSVYWYQQSLDQGLQFLIQYYNGEERAKGNILERFSAQQFPDLHSELNLSSLELGDSALYFCASSPARGVSYNEQFFGPGTRLTVL.

This clone came up once. The chain carries TRBV6-4 and TRBJ2-7; 9 nucleotides line up with TRBD1. CDR1 is MRHNA and CDR2 is SNTAGT in the germline V gene. Trimming removed 6 bases from V and 0 bases from J; junction bases left unmatched: 3. This CDR3 contains 14 residues. This CDR3 reads CASSVTGGSYEQYF. The CDR3 nucleotides read TGTGCCAGCAGCGTGACAGGGGGCTCCTACGAGCAGTACTTC.

This clone appeared a single time. The chain joins TRBV7-3 to TRBJ2-1; the match to TRBD2 covers 11 bases. In germline, CDR1 is SGHTA, CDR2 FQGTGA. V dropped 3 bases and J dropped 5; count of bases not matched to a gene: 3. The length of the CDR3 is 15 residues. In DNA, the CDR3 is TGTGCCAGCAGCTTGACTAGCGGGGCAGACAATGAGCAGTTCTTC. Translation gives CASSLTSGADNEQFF.

The chain has TRBV2 and TRBJ1-1; D remains unclear. The CDR3 runs to 12 residues. V dropped 9 bases and J dropped 3 bases, with 11 bases sitting between them. Germline lookup yields CDR1 SNHLY and CDR2 FYNNEI. The CDR3 sequence is CASRGDYTEAFF. The DNA of the CDR3 is TGTGCCAGTCGGGGAGATTACACTGAAGCTTTCTTT. The full variable domain, with the rest looked up from reference TRBV2 and TRBJ1-1, is EPEVTQTPSHQVTQMGQEVILRCVPISNHLYFYWYRQILGQKVEFLVSFYNNEISEKSEIFDDQFSVERPDGSNFTLKIRSTKLEDSAMYFCASRGDYTEAFFGQGTRLTVV.

This chain links TRBV5-6 with TRBJ2-3; D unclear. The CDR3 has 12 residues. Trimming pared 4 bases from V and 5 bases from J, leaving 8 bases between. Per germline, CDR1 SGHDT and CDR2 YYEEEE. CDR3: CASSPPGDTQYF. DNA of the CDR3: TGTGCCAGCAGCCCCCCGGGAGATACGCAGTATTTT.

V usage is TRBV21-1 and J usage is TRBJ1-1. TRBV21-1 is labeled a pseudogene. The CDR3 length is 17 residues. CDR3 nucleotide sequence: TGTGCCAGCAGGAAGTCCAGGACTCAGCCGACGAACACTGAAGCTTTCTTT. Translating gives CASRKSRTQPTNTEAFF.

The rearrangement uses TRBV28 and TRBJ2-7; 9 bases line up with TRBD1. The V gene end was trimmed by 6 bases and the J gene end by 3 bases; junction bases not matched to a gene: 9. Germline CDR1 MDHEN, CDR2 SYDVKM. The CDR3 sequence is 15 residues long. The CDR3 region is CASSPGTGRVYEQYF. The DNA for the CDR3 is TGTGCCAGCAGCCCCGGGACAGGGAGAGTCTACGAGCAGTACTTC.

This chain joins TRBV6-5 and TRBJ2-7; D ambiguous. CDR1 is MNHEY and CDR2 is SVGAGI in the germline V gene. V lost 8 bases to trimming and J lost 7 bases, with 24 bases between them. CDR3 length: 15 amino acids. CDR3 DNA: TGTGCCAGCGGATCCGGAGACGTGGCAGTTACAGAGCAGTACTTC. It codes for CASGSGDVAVTEQYF.

V and J are TRBV12-3 or TRBV12-4 and TRBJ1-2, with 9 bases lining up with TRBD1. The V and J ends lost 6 bases and 6 bases, in that order; junction bases with no gene match: 5. This CDR3 has 13 amino acids. Here the CDR3 DNA reads TGTGCCAGCAGACTCACAGGGGGCGATGGCTACACCTTC. It yields the protein CASRLTGGDGYTF.

Only a few counts were recorded for this clone. The chain links TRBV7-9 to TRBJ2-1, with D possibly matching TRBD2 (5 bases). This CDR3 region has 12 residues. Germline lookup yields CDR1 SEHNR and CDR2 FQNEAQ (reference sequence). V was trimmed by 5 bases and J by 9 bases, leaving 11 bases between them. CDR3 DNA sequence: TGTGCCAGCAGCATTCGGGAAATTGAGCAGTTCTTC. Its protein product is CASSIREIEQFF.

The table lists this clone with a few counts. J is TRBJ2-2 and V is TRBV6-2 or TRBV6-3, with 8 bases identical to TRBD1. The V and J ends lost 6 bases and 7 bases, in that order; junction bases with no gene match: 10. The CDR3 is 15 residues long. CDR1 is MNHEY and CDR2 is SVGEGT in the germline V gene. The CDR3 sequence is CASSQGTGEGGELFF. The DNA for the CDR3 is TGTGCCAGCAGCCAAGGGACAGGAGAAGGCGGGGAGCTGTTTTTT.

Written as DNA, the CDR3 is TGCGCCAGCAGCGCATACGAGAACAGTAATGAAAAACTGTTTTTT. This sequence encodes CASSAYENSNEKLFF. The V call is TRBV5-1, the J call TRBJ1-4; D gene ambiguous. The CDR3 length is 15 residues. CDR1 is SGHRS and CDR2 is YFSETQ in the germline V gene. Trimming cost V 4 bases and J 4 bases, with 14 bases left between them.

The V and J genes are TRBV4-3 and TRBJ1-2, with a weak D call TRBD1 (6 bases). The V gene lost 0 bases and the J gene lost 4 bases, with 12 bases spanning the gap. Germline V lookup: CDR1 LGHNA, CDR2 YSLEER. CDR3 size: 15 residues. CDR3 DNA: TGCGCCAGCAGCCAAGACGACAGGACGTTCTATGGCTACACCTTC. Translation gives CASSQDDRTFYGYTF.

The rearrangement joins TRBV18 to TRBJ2-3, with 10 bases aligning to TRBD1. V shed 4 bases and J 5 bases; nucleotides not matched to a gene: 6. The CDR3 sequence is 15 residues long. CDR1 and CDR2 (germline): KGHSH, LQKENI. Here the CDR3 reads CASSRRTGGEDTQYF. CDR3 DNA sequence: TGTGCCAGCTCACGACGGACAGGGGGTGAAGATACGCAGTATTTT.

This chain connects TRBV11-3 to TRBJ1-4, with 7 bases aligning to TRBD1. J gave up 8 bases and V 5 bases, and 8 bases lay outside the gene matches. The CDR3 extends over 14 amino acids. Germline-derived CDR1 and CDR2 are SGHNT and YENEEA. CDR3 sequence (DNA): TGTGCCAGCAGCGCAGACAGGGTTGGCGAAAAACTGTTTTTT. It encodes CASSADRVGEKLFF.

The chain joins TRBV7-2 to TRBJ1-3; D possibly corresponds to TRBD1 (6 bases). Germline lookup yields CDR1 SGHTA and CDR2 FQGNSA. V gave up 5 bases and J gave up 8 bases, with 13 bases separating them. The CDR3 length is 13 residues. In DNA, the CDR3 is TGTGCCAGCAGCGGGGGCCAAAGGGACACCATATATTTT. Translating it yields CASSGGQRDTIYF.

The chain has TRBV2 and TRBJ2-4; 12 bases are a match to TRBD2. The V and J ends lost 3 bases and 8 bases, in that order; junction bases with no gene match: 5. This CDR3 contains 15 residues. CDR1 SNHLY and CDR2 FYNNEI come from the germline V gene. The CDR3 coding sequence is TGTGCCAGCAGTGACCTAGCGGGAGGGCCGTACATTCAGTACTTC. Its translation is CASSDLAGGPYIQYF.